This entry describes one T cell receptor (beta chain). Antigen specificity is unknown. Naive CD45RA+ and memory CD45RA-negative subsets were split from CD4+ cells. The data originate from a study of shared clonotypes between healthy human individuals. V was trimmed by 1 base and J by 2 bases, leaving 9 bases between them. Germline V gene lookup returns CDR1 MGHRA and CDR2 YSYEKL. The CDR3 sequence is 14 residues long. Template for every sorted-subset replicate PCR totaled about 0.2 ug DNA, 25,000 to 35,000 T cell genomes. Profiling relied on immunoSEQ multiplex PCR, and the TCRdb table lists in-frame clones only, not all of them. The table shows some 200,000 clones, with 66% occurring only once. Study-wide results and limits: Estimated richness was generally greater in naive than memory subsets. Collection of samples was limited to blood; tissue repertoires likely differ.

The clonotype was recovered from a man aged 25 to 40 in good health. Sequences were obtained from memory CD4+ T cells sorted from blood. As to subset: CD45RA-negative fraction. V is TRBV4-1 and J is TRBJ2-7; D possibly corresponds to TRBD2 (5 bases). The CDR3 DNA reads as TGCGCCAGCAGCCAAGGCCGGGATCCCTACGAGCAGTACTTC. This gives the protein CASSQGRDPYEQYF.